This TCR beta chain was documented in a study of Ad26.COV2.S vaccination and SARS-CoV-2 variants. About the study: Once, or twice with 56 days between doses, Ad26.COV2.S was given intramuscularly.

CDR1 and CDR2 (germline): LNHNV, YYDKDF (reference sequence). The ends lost 5 bases at V and 2 bases at J; junction bases unmatched: 3. This CDR3 comprises 15 residues. Treatment specified: around 19 received Ad26.COV2.S at low or high dose, single or two shots; several received placebo; per-sample allocation not given. The samples were gathered on day 63 after the first injection of vaccine or placebo. Vaccine was an Ad26 vector expressing Wuhan-strain SARS-CoV-2 spike. The table came from immunoSEQ multiplex PCR; TCRdb's copy has only in-frame clones and leaves some out. The data contain 300,000 to 500,000 clones, approximately 91% of them singletons.

The sequence was collected from a person aged 18-65 years who received the Ad26.COV2.S COVID-19 vaccine or a placebo. Sequenced here: peripheral blood, sampled in a trial of Ad26.COV2.S vaccine versus placebo. V gene TRBV15 combines with J gene TRBJ1-2; 12 positions match TRBD1. The DNA of the CDR3 is TGTGCCACCAGCCCGGGGACAGGGGGCAACTATGGCTACACCTTC. This encodes CATSPGTGGNYGYTF.